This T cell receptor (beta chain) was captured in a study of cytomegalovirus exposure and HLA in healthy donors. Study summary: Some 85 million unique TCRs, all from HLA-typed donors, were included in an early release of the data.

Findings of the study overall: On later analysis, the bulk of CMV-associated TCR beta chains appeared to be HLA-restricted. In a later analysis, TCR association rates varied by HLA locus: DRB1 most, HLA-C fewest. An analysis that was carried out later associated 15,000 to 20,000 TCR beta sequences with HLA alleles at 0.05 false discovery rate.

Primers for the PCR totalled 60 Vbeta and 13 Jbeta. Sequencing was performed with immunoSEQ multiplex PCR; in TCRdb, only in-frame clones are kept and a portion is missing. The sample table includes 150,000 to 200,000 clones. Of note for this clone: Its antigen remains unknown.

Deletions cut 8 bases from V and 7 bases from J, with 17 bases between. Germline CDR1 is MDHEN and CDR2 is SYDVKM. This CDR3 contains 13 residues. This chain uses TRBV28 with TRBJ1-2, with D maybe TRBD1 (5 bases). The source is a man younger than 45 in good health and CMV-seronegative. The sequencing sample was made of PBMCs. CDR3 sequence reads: CASSGRRGRGYTF. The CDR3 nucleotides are TGTGCCAGCTCAGGTAGGAGGGGACGTGGCTACACCTTC.